This T cell receptor (beta chain) was profiled in a study of T cells in Graves' hyperthyroidism and ophthalmopathy. TCR beta CDR3 regions were amplified from RNA transcripts. The TCR CDR3 first-round RT-PCR relied on the HTBI primer set. TCRdb passed the multiplex PCR reads through MiXCR, listing each CDR3 protein once. Here the sample spans around 520,000 distinct CDR3 sequences, roughly 15% being singletons. This TCR was recovered from a woman between 40 and 50 years old with Graves' hyperthyroidism. The sequenced sample consisted of blood.

DNA for the CDR3: TGTGCCTGCGATTGGGGTTCAGAGACCCAGTACTTC. This translates into CACDWGSETQYF. This chain connects TRBV30 to TRBJ2-5; D not certain. This CDR3 contains 12 residues. Germline CDR1 is GTSNPN and CDR2 is SVGIG (reference sequence). The V and J ends lost 6 bases and 4 bases respectively, with 12 bases between them. Complete variable domain (other parts from reference TRBV30 and TRBJ2-5): SQTIHQWPATLVQPVGSPLSLECTVEGTSNPNLYWYRQAAGRGLQLLFYSVGIGQISSEVPQNLSASRPQDRQFILSSKKLLLSDSGFYLCACDWGSETQYFGPGTRLLVL.